The 10 T cell receptor beta chains below come from one sample, sequenced in a study of blood T cell repertoires in COVID-19. Method: immunoSEQ multiplex PCR; TCRdb's copy keeps in-frame clones and lacks some. The table lists hundreds of thousands of clones, approximately 78% of them singletons. Material for sequencing was peripheral blood. The origin of the receptors is a woman in her sixties or seventies with active or convalescent COVID-19.

CDR3 sequence: CASSPSGAYGYTF. The CDR3 DNA reads as TGTGCCAGTAGTCCCTCTGGGGCCTATGGCTACACCTTC. The chain recombines TRBV19 with TRBJ1-2; TRBD1 might be the D (5 bases). This CDR3 spans 13 amino acids. Trimming removed 5 bases at V and 4 bases at J, with 11 bases between. From germline, CDR1 is LNHDA and CDR2 SQIVND (reference sequence).

The rearrangement links TRBV5-8 to TRBJ1-2, with TRBD1 matching over 7 bases. The length of the CDR3 is 15 residues. With 3 bases clipped from V and 2 bases from J, the junction kept 7 bases outside the gene matches. Looked up from germline, CDR1 is SGHTS and CDR2 is YDEGEE. The CDR3, as DNA: TGTGCCAGCAGCTATTCAGGGACAGCGAACTATGGCTACACCTTC. This encodes CASSYSGTANYGYTF.

The chain recombines TRBV19 with TRBJ1-5, with D unresolved. The CDR3 runs 15 residues. V was pared by 3 bases and J by 1 base, with 10 bases between. Germline lookup yields CDR1 LNHDA and CDR2 SQIVND (reference sequence). The CDR3 loop is CASSMGGSSNQPQHF. The CDR3 DNA reads TGTGCCAGTAGTATGGGAGGGTCCAGCAATCAGCCCCAGCATTTT. Full variable domain (outside the CDR3, taken from reference TRBV19 and TRBJ1-5): DGGITQSPKYLFRKEGQNVTLSCEQNLNHDAMYWYRQDPGQGLRLIYYSQIVNDFQKGDIAEGYSVSREKKESFPLTVTSAQKNPTAFYLCASSMGGSSNQPQHFGDGTRLSIL.

This clone has just a few counts. The rearrangement links TRBV7-8 to TRBJ2-6; tentative D call: TRBD1 (5 bases). The CDR3 runs 15 residues. Germline CDR1 SGHVS, CDR2 FQNEAQ. V gave up 5 bases and J gave up 0 bases, with 8 bases separating them. In DNA, the CDR3 is TGTGCCAGCAGCCGTACAGGCTCTGGGGCCAACGTCCTGACTTTC. This translates into CASSRTGSGANVLTF.

V gene TRBV7-2 combines with J gene TRBJ1-1, with D unresolved. CDR3 length: 12 residues. CDR1 is SGHTA, CDR2 FQGNSA, per germline. V was cut by 3 bases and J by 8 bases, with 10 bases left in between. The CDR3, as DNA: TGTGCCAGCAGCTTTGGCACGTACGAAGCTTTCTTT. It specifies CASSFGTYEAFF.

The rearrangement links TRBV9 to TRBJ1-6; D unclear. The germline V gene has CDR1 SGDLS and CDR2 YYNGEE. Trimming pared 4 bases from V and 10 bases from J, leaving 15 bases between. This CDR3 contains 14 residues. The CDR3 nucleotides read TGTGCCAGCAGCCCTAATCCCTTGGAGTCACCCCTCCACTTT. As protein: CASSPNPLESPLHF.

The CDR3 here is CASTDRGYTGELFF. Written as DNA, the CDR3 is TGTGCCAGCACTGACAGGGGTTACACCGGGGAGCTGTTTTTT. V is TRBV27 and J is TRBJ2-2; TRBD1 aligns across 8 bases. Germline assignment: CDR1 MNHEY and CDR2 SMNVEV (reference sequence). J was trimmed by 3 bases and V by 7 bases; bases with no gene match: 4. The CDR3 spans 14 residues.

This clone was recorded only once. J is TRBJ2-7 and V is TRBV6-1; tentatively, D is TRBD1 (5 bases). Germline V CDR1 and CDR2: MNHNS, SASEGT. V gave up 3 bases and J gave up 1 base, with 13 bases separating them. The CDR3 extends over 15 amino acids. Here the CDR3 reads CASSDSQGSSYEQYF. CDR3 DNA sequence: TGTGCCAGCAGTGATTCGCAGGGTAGTTCCTACGAGCAGTACTTC.

This clone was detected only once. The chain links TRBV6-1 to TRBJ2-1, with TRBD2 identical over 7 bases. V was pared by 4 bases and J by 3 bases, with 9 bases of the junction left unmatched. This CDR3 is built from 16 residues. Germline V gene lookup returns CDR1 MNHNS and CDR2 SASEGT. Written as DNA, the CDR3 is TGTGCCAGCAGTGTTGGCGGGGGTCCCCTCTACAATGAGCAGTTCTTC. Translating gives CASSVGGGPLYNEQFF.

In regard to this clone: At one end the junction does not follow the germline gene, possibly because of a read error. The chain carries TRBV5-6 and TRBJ2-5; D is possibly TRBD1 (5 bases). CDR1 SGHDT and CDR2 YYEEEE come from the germline V gene. There are 14 residues in the CDR3. CDR3 bases: TGTGCCAGCAGCTTGAGGGGTTACCAGGAGACCCAGTACTTC. It is translated as CASSLRGYQETQYF.